This paragraph covers one TCR beta chain sequence. The antigen it binds to is not known. No qualities accompany the bases; no much larger clone lies one base away. Systemically healthy Caucasian individuals from Russia, roughly 40 in total and aged about 6 to 100 years, were included as donors. Each donor gave ten milliliters of peripheral blood, collected into EDTA-treated Vacutainer tubes. Ficoll-Paque density-gradient centrifugation was used to isolate PBMCs, with at least 6 million per sample. Trizol reagent was used to extract total RNA from PBMCs, with at least 5 micrograms per sample. For every donor, an aliquot of PBMCs went through flow cytometry to measure the percentages of naive CD45RAhigh/CD27high T cells. The data stem from a study of blood T cells in healthy people across ages (dated by TCRdb to the mid-2010s). In the study overall: In model experiments, template switching captured roughly one uniquely barcoded TCR beta cDNA molecule for every two T cells. The study measured age-related changes in TCR beta repertoire diversity using deep sequencing normalized with unique cDNA molecular identifiers. The donors were split into four age groups: young (average 16 years), middle-aged (around 37), aged (more than 60) and long-lived (approximately 80). To avoid experimental bias, donors of different ages were distributed randomly across sequencing lanes. Using the same blood draw, the study looked at two additional independent replicas of 1 million unique cDNA reads for two donors, one aged 18 to 30 and the other aged 80 or older.

The protocol used for the library was 5' RACE. The run used an Illumina HiSeq 2500. A second roughly 6 to 11 cycle PCR used a sample-barcoded 5' primer and a J-beta primer mix. A unique molecular identifier was introduced onto each TCR beta cDNA molecule by a template-switch 5' adaptor carrying 12 random nucleotides. At least 2.5 million CDR3-containing paired-end reads were obtained from each sample. The Mint cDNA synthesis kit, primed by a TRBC-specific oligonucleotide, was used to synthesize first-strand cDNA from all RNA. Following uracil-DNA glycosylase treatment, a first 18-cycle PCR with universal primers M1SS and BC2_uni_R was performed on all cDNA. From the authors' description of their analysis: Normalization of each sample was performed by random selection of 1 million high-quality reads, each carrying a distinct molecular identifier. Reads with shared molecular identifiers were discarded instead of being binned into consensus sequences. MiTCR, run with a Q25 quality threshold and the strictest error-elimination algorithm, handled CDR3 identification, clonotype clustering and error correction. A nonparametric unseen species model with Euler transformation was used to estimate a lower bound on total TCR beta diversity. The public reads were run again by TCRdb, first through fastp at Q25 and then through MiXCR, and only productive beta chains were kept. For every CDR3 protein sequence, its rows merge into one entry that carries the most common genes and DNA. V and J calls and clone size were set by TCRdb, not the authors. The sample contains around 800,000 distinct CDR3 sequences, 55% to 65% of them found a single time. In total, the top ten clones hold approximately 30% of the sample.

The CDR3, from cysteine to phenylalanine, totals 14 residues. The only DNA kept is the CDR3, 42 bases in frame from the first base. CDR1 MNHEY and CDR2 SMNVEV were looked up in the germline V gene (reference sequence). Trimming takes 3 bases from V and 4 bases from J, and the germline ends sit 13 bases apart. The full study reports these points: Bulk unsorted PBMC profiling prevented conclusive comparison of naive and antigen-experienced compartments. Observed TCR beta diversity correlated strongly with the percentage of naive T cells measured by flow cytometry. Because donor CMV infection status was unknown, age-related changes in expanded clonotypes were potentially confounded. Compared with the aged group, more naive CD4+ T cells, fewer expanded clones and increased TCR diversity were shown by the long-lived group, suggesting age selection. Estimates of total diversity based on one million sequenced T cells were considered lower bounds and underestimates. Observed TCR beta diversity per million T cells fell roughly linearly with age, and a significant reduction was already apparent by age approximately 40.

This sequence was found in a man younger than 40 in good health. The sample comprised blood. The chain was built from TRBV27 and TRBJ2-7, with a weak D call of TRBD1 (5 bases match). The nucleotide sequence reads as follows: TGTGCCAGCAGTTTGGGCAGGGCGGAGTACGAGCAGTACTTC. Its protein is CASSLGRAEYEQYF.